The rows below give T cell receptor beta chains drawn from one sample of a study of cytomegalovirus exposure and HLA in healthy donors. Libraries were prepared by immunoSEQ multiplex PCR; TCRdb keeps only in-frame clonotypes and omits some of them. The data contain about 160,000 clones, more than 65% of them singletons. The sample was PBMCs. These receptors came from a woman aged 45-65 years in good health and CMV-seronegative. Both conserved end residues are part of each CDR3. Fields, in order: V gene, clone size, J gene, D gene, CDR3 DNA, CDR3 protein. A D gene is named only where the DNA matches it firmly. Only some rows state a clone size, as once, few, many or a class for expanded clones.

v_gene: TRBV19
abundance: .
j_gene: TRBJ2-5
d_gene: .
CDR3nt: TGTGCCAGCGCCCCGAGGGAGGCAGGGCTAGAGACCCAGTACTTC
CDR3aa: CASAPREAGLETQYF

v_gene: TRBV6-5
abundance: few
j_gene: TRBJ2-1
d_gene: .
CDR3nt: TGTGCCAGCAGTTGGGGCAGCTACAATGAGCAGTTCTTC
CDR3aa: CASSWGSYNEQFF

v_gene: TRBV11-1
abundance: .
j_gene: TRBJ1-3
d_gene: .
CDR3nt: TGTGCCAGCAGGAGAACAGGGAGCTCTGGAAACACCATATATTTT
CDR3aa: CASRRTGSSGNTIYF

v_gene: TRBV6-5
abundance: .
j_gene: TRBJ1-2
d_gene: .
CDR3nt: TGTGCCAGCAGTTACTCGGATCAGGGGTATGGCTACACCTTC
CDR3aa: CASSYSDQGYGYTF

v_gene: TRBV7-2
abundance: few
j_gene: TRBJ2-1
d_gene: .
CDR3nt: TGTGCCAGCAGCGGTTCGGTTTTAACTACCCAGTTCTTC
CDR3aa: CASSGSVLTTQFF

v_gene: TRBV2
abundance: .
j_gene: TRBJ1-4
d_gene: .
CDR3nt: TGTGCCAGAGAGACAGGAAATAATGAAAAACTGTTTTTT
CDR3aa: CARETGNNEKLFF

v_gene: TRBV5-1
abundance: .
j_gene: TRBJ2-7
d_gene: TRBD1
CDR3nt: TGCGCCAGCAGCTTCGGCAGGGGGTCGGAAGAGCAGTACTTC
CDR3aa: CASSFGRGSEEQYF

v_gene: TRBV6-4
abundance: .
j_gene: TRBJ1-2
d_gene: .
CDR3nt: TGTGCCAGCAGTGGGCGAGGGGGCTACACCTTC
CDR3aa: CASSGRGGYTF

v_gene: TRBV28
abundance: .
j_gene: TRBJ2-7
d_gene: TRBD2
CDR3nt: TGTGCCAGCAGCCAAAATAGCGGGGGGGCCGGGGAGCAGTACTTC
CDR3aa: CASSQNSGGAGEQYF

v_gene: TRBV28
abundance: .
j_gene: TRBJ2-5
d_gene: .
CDR3nt: TGTGCCAGCAGTTTGACGGAGACTCAGTACTTC
CDR3aa: CASSLTETQYF

v_gene: TRBV7-9
abundance: .
j_gene: TRBJ2-7
d_gene: .
CDR3nt: TGTGCCAGCAGCTTAACTACCTCCTTGGCCTACGAGCAGTACTTC
CDR3aa: CASSLTTSLAYEQYF

v_gene: TRBV5-4
abundance: .
j_gene: TRBJ2-7
d_gene: .
CDR3nt: TGTGCCAGCAGCTTTGCGGGGCACTACGAGCAGTACTTC
CDR3aa: CASSFAGHYEQYF

v_gene: TRBV7-2
abundance: .
j_gene: TRBJ1-2
d_gene: TRBD1
CDR3nt: TGTGCCAGCAGCTTAGGGACCGGACAGGGCCCGTCTAGATATGGCTACACCTTC
CDR3aa: CASSLGTGQGPSRYGYTF

v_gene: TRBV2
abundance: .
j_gene: TRBJ2-5
d_gene: .
CDR3nt: TGTGCCAGCATGGGCGAGACCCAGTACTTC
CDR3aa: CASMGETQYF

v_gene: TRBV28
abundance: .
j_gene: TRBJ2-7
d_gene: TRBD2
CDR3nt: TGTGCCAGCAGCGGACTAGCTCAATTGGAGCAGTACTTC
CDR3aa: CASSGLAQLEQYF

v_gene: TRBV4-1
abundance: once
j_gene: TRBJ1-3
d_gene: .
CDR3nt: TGCGCCAGCAGCCAGGCGCCCCGGGGAAACTCTGGAAACACCATATATTTT
CDR3aa: CASSQAPRGNSGNTIYF

v_gene: TRBV7-9
abundance: .
j_gene: TRBJ1-1
d_gene: TRBD1
CDR3nt: TGTGCCAGCAGCTTAGACGCATTGGGCCGGGACAGCAAAGAAGCTTTCTTT
CDR3aa: CASSLDALGRDSKEAFF

v_gene: TRBV2
abundance: .
j_gene: TRBJ2-7
d_gene: TRBD1
CDR3nt: TGTGCCAGCAGTGGACAGGGCGTAGCCGAGCAGTACTTC
CDR3aa: CASSGQGVAEQYF

v_gene: TRBV5-1
abundance: .
j_gene: TRBJ2-3
d_gene: TRBD1
CDR3nt: TGCGCCAGCAGCTTGCCGACAGGGGCTGGGACAGATACGCAGTATTTT
CDR3aa: CASSLPTGAGTDTQYF

v_gene: TRBV15
abundance: once
j_gene: TRBJ2-7
d_gene: .
CDR3nt: TGTGCCACCAGCAGAGGATCAGAAGTCTCCTACGAGCAGTACTTC
CDR3aa: CATSRGSEVSYEQYF

v_gene: TRBV29-1
abundance: .
j_gene: TRBJ2-7
d_gene: .
CDR3nt: TGCAGCGTTGGTCGGGGCTACGAGCAGTACTTC
CDR3aa: CSVGRGYEQYF

v_gene: TRBV7-9
abundance: .
j_gene: TRBJ2-3
d_gene: TRBD1
CDR3nt: TGTGCCAGCAGCCTACAGGGGGGAGATACGCAGTATTTT
CDR3aa: CASSLQGGDTQYF

v_gene: TRBV14
abundance: few
j_gene: TRBJ2-7
d_gene: TRBD2
CDR3nt: TGTGCCAGCAGCCAAGGCGCTCTGCGGGGGGGAACCTACGAGCAGTACTTC
CDR3aa: CASSQGALRGGTYEQYF

v_gene: TRBV5-1
abundance: few
j_gene: TRBJ1-3
d_gene: TRBD1
CDR3nt: TGCGCCAGCAGCTTAGACAGGGTCTCTGGAAACACCATATATTTT
CDR3aa: CASSLDRVSGNTIYF

v_gene: TRBV4-1
abundance: .
j_gene: TRBJ2-7
d_gene: .
CDR3nt: TGCGCCAGCAGCCCCCAGGCGGGATATGGCTCCTACGAGCAGTACTTC
CDR3aa: CASSPQAGYGSYEQYF

v_gene: TRBV10-3
abundance: .
j_gene: TRBJ1-2
d_gene: TRBD1
CDR3nt: TGTGCCATCAGTGGAACAGGGGATAATGGCTACACCTTC
CDR3aa: CAISGTGDNGYTF

v_gene: TRBV6-6
abundance: .
j_gene: TRBJ2-5
d_gene: .
CDR3nt: TGTGCCAGCAGTTACTCGGTGGCGGCGGAGACCCAGTACTTC
CDR3aa: CASSYSVAAETQYF

v_gene: TRBV5-8
abundance: .
j_gene: TRBJ1-2
d_gene: TRBD1
CDR3nt: TGTGCCAGCAGCCGGGACAGGGACTATGGCTACACCTTC
CDR3aa: CASSRDRDYGYTF

v_gene: TRBV15
abundance: .
j_gene: TRBJ2-1
d_gene: TRBD2
CDR3nt: TGTGCCACCAGCACAGGACTAGCGGGAGCGGTGAATGAGCAGTTCTTC
CDR3aa: CATSTGLAGAVNEQFF

v_gene: TRBV7-3
abundance: .
j_gene: TRBJ2-3
d_gene: TRBD2
CDR3nt: TGTGCCAGCAGCTTCCCCGGTAGCGGGAGATTGTCAGATACGCAGTATTTT
CDR3aa: CASSFPGSGRLSDTQYF

v_gene: TRBV6-1
abundance: .
j_gene: TRBJ2-1
d_gene: .
CDR3nt: TGTGCCAGCAGTGTCCGGAGCGGCTCCTACAATGAGCAGTTCTTC
CDR3aa: CASSVRSGSYNEQFF

v_gene: TRBV28
abundance: .
j_gene: TRBJ1-4
d_gene: .
CDR3nt: TGTGCCAGCAGCCCCCAGACGGGGACTAATGAAAAACTGTTTTTT
CDR3aa: CASSPQTGTNEKLFF

v_gene: TRBV29-1
abundance: .
j_gene: TRBJ2-7
d_gene: .
CDR3nt: TGCAGCGTTACGGGTCCGGTGGGTTTCTACGAGCAGTACTTC
CDR3aa: CSVTGPVGFYEQYF

v_gene: TRBV15
abundance: .
j_gene: TRBJ2-1
d_gene: .
CDR3nt: TGTGCCACCAGCAGAGTTAGTATTGCGGTGGTGGAACAGTTCTTC
CDR3aa: CATSRVSIAVVEQFF

v_gene: TRBV10-3
abundance: few
j_gene: TRBJ1-5
d_gene: .
CDR3nt: TGTGCCATCAGTGAGTTCGGTCCCAATAGCAATCAGCCCCAGCATTTT
CDR3aa: CAISEFGPNSNQPQHF

v_gene: TRBV7-8
abundance: .
j_gene: TRBJ2-3
d_gene: .
CDR3nt: TGTGCCAGCAGGAGGGGACTGGACACAGATACGCAGTATTTT
CDR3aa: CASRRGLDTDTQYF

v_gene: TRBV18
abundance: once
j_gene: TRBJ1-5
d_gene: .
CDR3nt: TGTGCCAGCTCATCCCAGGGGTCGGGCAATCAGCCCCAGCATTTT
CDR3aa: CASSSQGSGNQPQHF

v_gene: TRBV5-6
abundance: once
j_gene: TRBJ2-7
d_gene: .
CDR3nt: TGTGCCAGCAGCTTGGAAACTAACGAGCAGTACTTC
CDR3aa: CASSLETNEQYF

v_gene: TRBV5-1
abundance: .
j_gene: TRBJ2-7
d_gene: .
CDR3nt: TGCGCCAGCAGCCGGACAGACGAGCAGTACTTC
CDR3aa: CASSRTDEQYF

v_gene: TRBV4-3
abundance: .
j_gene: TRBJ2-7
d_gene: TRBD2
CDR3nt: TGCGCCAGCAGCCAAGAAAGCGGGGGGGCCTACGAGCAGTACTTC
CDR3aa: CASSQESGGAYEQYF

v_gene: TRBV5-5
abundance: .
j_gene: TRBJ2-7
d_gene: .
CDR3nt: TGTGCCAGCAGCTTTGCCAGGGGCTACGAGCAGTACTTC
CDR3aa: CASSFARGYEQYF

v_gene: TRBV4-2
abundance: .
j_gene: TRBJ2-2
d_gene: TRBD2
CDR3nt: TGTGCCAGCAGCCAAGATAGGACTAGCGCATACGGGGAGCTGTTTTTT
CDR3aa: CASSQDRTSAYGELFF

v_gene: TRBV28
abundance: .
j_gene: TRBJ1-5
d_gene: .
CDR3nt: TGTGCCAGCAGCACAGGGAATAGCAATCAGCCCCAGCATTTT
CDR3aa: CASSTGNSNQPQHF

v_gene: TRBV7-2
abundance: .
j_gene: TRBJ1-4
d_gene: .
CDR3nt: TGTGCCAGCAGCTTAGTGTCAGCGTTAACTGAAAAACTGTTTTTT
CDR3aa: CASSLVSALTEKLFF

v_gene: TRBV5-5
abundance: .
j_gene: TRBJ2-7
d_gene: .
CDR3nt: TGTGCCAGCAGCTTGGAAGGGGGAAGCTACGAGCAGTACTTC
CDR3aa: CASSLEGGSYEQYF

v_gene: TRBV5-6
abundance: .
j_gene: TRBJ1-1
d_gene: .
CDR3nt: TGTGCCAGCAGCGCCTCCTTCGCGGCAGCAAACACTGAAGCTTTCTTT
CDR3aa: CASSASFAAANTEAFF

v_gene: TRBV5-5
abundance: .
j_gene: TRBJ2-7
d_gene: .
CDR3nt: TGTGCCAGCAGCCCCATCGGGGGTCTTGGCTCCTACGAGCAGTACTTC
CDR3aa: CASSPIGGLGSYEQYF

v_gene: TRBV25-1
abundance: .
j_gene: TRBJ2-4
d_gene: TRBD1
CDR3nt: TGTGCCAGCAGTGCTTCGACAGGGGGCATTCACATTCAGTACTTC
CDR3aa: CASSASTGGIHIQYF

v_gene: TRBV9
abundance: once
j_gene: TRBJ1-4
d_gene: TRBD1
CDR3nt: TGTGCCAGCAACGTGGGGACAGCGAATAATGAAAAACTGTTTTTT
CDR3aa: CASNVGTANNEKLFF

v_gene: TRBV14
abundance: .
j_gene: TRBJ2-7
d_gene: TRBD1
CDR3nt: TGTGCCAGCAGCCGGAACACAGGGGTCGAGCAGTACTTC
CDR3aa: CASSRNTGVEQYF

v_gene: TRBV7-8
abundance: few
j_gene: TRBJ2-7
d_gene: .
CDR3nt: TGTGCCAGCAGCTTCATTCGGGGTTACGAGCAGTACTTC
CDR3aa: CASSFIRGYEQYF

v_gene: TRBV18
abundance: once
j_gene: TRBJ1-1
d_gene: .
CDR3nt: TGTGCCAGCTCACGCGGACAGATCCTAACCGGGTTGATGGAAGCTTTCTTT
CDR3aa: CASSRGQILTGLMEAFF

v_gene: TRBV2
abundance: .
j_gene: TRBJ1-5
d_gene: TRBD1
CDR3nt: TGTGCCAGCAGTGATGGGACAGGGACAATCAATCAGCCCCAGCATTTT
CDR3aa: CASSDGTGTINQPQHF

v_gene: TRBV9
abundance: .
j_gene: TRBJ2-2
d_gene: .
CDR3nt: TGTGCCAGCAGCGTAGTAGCAGGGAAGGGAAACACCGGGGAGCTGTTTTTT
CDR3aa: CASSVVAGKGNTGELFF